The rows below give T cell receptor beta chains drawn from one sample of a study of Ad26.COV2.S vaccination and SARS-CoV-2 variants. Sequenced by immunoSEQ multiplex PCR; TCRdb stores in-frame clones only, minus some. The sample has a few hundred thousand clones, around 87% seen once. The sequencing used peripheral blood, collected in a trial of Ad26.COV2.S vaccine versus placebo. These receptors all stem from a person between 18 and 65 years old who received the Ad26.COV2.S COVID-19 vaccine or a placebo. The CDR3 runs from the conserved cysteine through the conserved F or W. Each record gives: V gene, D gene, clone size, J gene, CDR3 DNA, CDR3 protein. D genes are given only for firm matches. For some rows the clone size is stated as once, few or many, or as a class when expanded; others skip it.

>TRBV25-1|TRBD1|-|TRBJ1-1
TGTGCCAGCACTAGGACGATGGGGACAGGGGGCGCGGACACTGAAGCTTTCTTT
CASTRTMGTGGADTEAFF
>TRBV18|-|-|TRBJ1-1
TGTGCCAGCTCACAGCTACACCGGGACACTGAAGCTTTCTTT
CASSQLHRDTEAFF
>TRBV7-9|-|-|TRBJ2-5
TGTGCCTCCAAGAGGGGACGTCAAGAGACCCAGTACTTC
CASKRGRQETQYF
>TRBV5-4|TRBD1|-|TRBJ1-1
TGTGCCAGCAGCTTGGAGCGGGACAGCCGAACTGAAGCTTTCTTT
CASSLERDSRTEAFF
>TRBV3-1/TRBV3-2|TRBD1|once|TRBJ1-2
TGTGCCAGCAGCCAAACAGGGGTGAGAAACTATGGCTACACCTTC
CASSQTGVRNYGYTF
>TRBV7-2|-|-|TRBJ1-6
TGTGCCAGTAACGCTGGGGGCAGAACCTCGGCCCTCCACTTT
CASNAGGRTSALHF
>TRBV10-3|TRBD1|-|TRBJ2-7
TGTGCCATCAGTGGGACAGGGGCCTACGAGCAGTACTTC
CAISGTGAYEQYF
>TRBV5-1|TRBD1|few|TRBJ2-2
TGCGCCAGCAGCTTGGTAGGGACAGGCCTGTCCACCGGGGAGCTGTTTTTT
CASSLVGTGLSTGELFF
>TRBV7-8|TRBD1|-|TRBJ1-2
TGTGCCAGCAGCACCGCCTCAGGGGGCCTCGACTATGGCTACACCTTC
CASSTASGGLDYGYTF
>TRBV11-2|-|-|TRBJ2-1
TGTGCCAGCAGCTTAGACAGGGGGGATGAGCAGTTCTTC
CASSLDRGDEQFF
>TRBV4-1|-|-|TRBJ2-6
TGCGCCAGCAGGCAGATCGCAGGGGCCAACGTCCTGACTTTC
CASRQIAGANVLTF
>TRBV3-1/TRBV3-2|-|once|TRBJ1-1
TGTGCCAGCAGACTCGGACGGCGTGAAGCTTTCTTT
CASRLGRREAFF
>TRBV5-1|TRBD1|-|TRBJ1-6
TGCGCCAGCAGCAAAGGACAGGGAACCTATAATTCACCCCTCCACTTT
CASSKGQGTYNSPLHF
>TRBV5-6|-|-|TRBJ1-1
TGTGCCAGCAGCCGCCAGGACACTGAAGCTTTCTTT
CASSRQDTEAFF
>TRBV6-5|TRBD1|-|TRBJ1-6
TGTGCCAGCAGTTACTCGACAGGGGTTGGTTCACCCCTCCACTTT
CASSYSTGVGSPLHF
>TRBV18|TRBD2|-|TRBJ2-7
TGTGCCAGCTCCCGGGGAGGGCTTTACGAGCAGTACTTC
CASSRGGLYEQYF
>TRBV5-1|-|-|TRBJ1-2
TGCGCCAGCAGCTTAACTAAACAGGGCAAGGACTATGGCTACACCTTC
CASSLTKQGKDYGYTF
>TRBV6-5|-|many|TRBJ2-7
TGTGCCAGCAGTTACCGGCAGGGGCCGCAGCAGTACTTC
CASSYRQGPQQYF
>TRBV3-1/TRBV3-2|-|-|TRBJ2-1
TGTGCCAGCAGCCAAGCGGGGGCCTACAATGAGCAGTTCTTC
CASSQAGAYNEQFF
>TRBV6-5|-|many|TRBJ2-7
TGTGCCAGCAGTTACTCGACCGGACGGCCCTACGAGCAGTACTTC
CASSYSTGRPYEQYF
>TRBV2|TRBD1|-|TRBJ2-2
TGTGCCAGCAGTGAACAGGGGGACGCCGGGGAGCTGTTTTTT
CASSEQGDAGELFF
>TRBV7-9|TRBD1|-|TRBJ2-1
TGTGCCAGCAGCTTAGTAATCGTAGGGGGCCCCTACAATGAGCAGTTCTTC
CASSLVIVGGPYNEQFF
>TRBV30|TRBD1|-|TRBJ1-6
TGTGCCTGGAGTCAGGGACAGACTAATAATTCACCCCTCCACTTT
CAWSQGQTNNSPLHF
>TRBV5-1|-|-|TRBJ1-2
TGCGCCAGCAGGCCCACGGGAGGTTGGGGCTACACCTTC
CASRPTGGWGYTF
>TRBV2|TRBD2|-|TRBJ2-3
TGTGCCAGCAGACAGCGGGGGGGCACAGATACGCAGTATTTT
CASRQRGGTDTQYF